These 10 T cell receptor beta chains share one sample of origin, sequenced in a study of regulatory T cells in long-lasting Graves disease. Time point here: newly diagnosed GD, antithyroid drugs for less than 3 months. PBMC-extracted RNA yielded the TCR library. Libraries of TCR beta came from iRepertoire HTBI primers plus Arm-PCR of CDR3 regions. MiXCR, run by TCRdb on the multiplex PCR reads, gives a single entry per CDR3 protein. The table has about 350,000 distinct CDR3 sequences, 15% to 20% seen once. The data were also submitted as part of a second study, on T cells in Graves' hyperthyroidism and ophthalmopathy.

This sample comprised peripheral blood mononuclear cells (PBMCs), obtained at new diagnosis, from a patient treated with antithyroid drugs. The receptors come from a woman under 30 with Graves disease.

As concerns this clonotype: A much larger clonotype is one base distant, so this may be a read error. This sequence joins TRBV7-2 and TRBJ2-7, with TRBD1 identical over 9 bases. This CDR3 is built from 12 residues. Looked up from germline, CDR1 is SGHTA and CDR2 is FQGNSA. The CDR3 coding sequence is TGTGCCAGCAGCTTAGTACGGACAGGGGTTCACTTC. Translated: CASSLVRTGVHF.

The sample holds many counts of this clonotype. CDR3 coding DNA: TGCGCCAGCAGCCCTGCGGGGGTAGACAATGAGCAGTTCTTC. As protein: CASSPAGVDNEQFF. The chain carries TRBV5-1 and TRBJ2-1; 7 bases are shared with TRBD2. There are 14 residues in the CDR3. Germline values: CDR1 SGHRS, CDR2 YFSETQ. The V gene end was trimmed by 4 bases and the J gene end by 5 bases; junction bases not matched to a gene: 6.

This clonotype was counted between two and nine times. The germline gene is not matched at one end of the junction; a read error may be the cause. The genes are TRBV7-6 and TRBJ2-7; TRBD2 agrees at 10 bases. The CDR3 totals 13 residues. In germline, CDR1 is SGHVS, CDR2 FNYEAQ. The CDR3 spells CACSSGLANEQYF. CDR3 nucleotide sequence: TGTGCCTGCAGCTCGGGACTAGCGAACGAGCAGTACTTC.

Ten or more counts support this clonotype. The chain uses TRBV30 and TRBJ2-7, with D maybe TRBD2 (5 bases). V was clipped by 2 bases and J by 2 bases, with 7 bases between them. Germline CDR1 reads GTSNPN; CDR2 reads SVGIG (reference sequence). This CDR3 contains 12 residues. CDR3 nucleotide sequence: TGTGCCTGGAGTTCCGGGGCCTACGAGCAGTACTTC. Its protein is CAWSSGAYEQYF.

The DNA for the CDR3 is TGCAGTGCTAGGACGGGCACGAACACTGAAGCTTTCTTT. This sequence encodes CSARTGTNTEAFF. The chain is built from TRBV20-1 and TRBJ1-1; no definite D call. This CDR3 region has 13 residues. The germline V and J ends were trimmed by 3 bases and 1 base, with 9 bases remaining between them. Germline assignment: CDR1 DFQATT and CDR2 SNEGSKA (reference sequence).

This clonotype came up many times. This chain connects TRBV20-1 to TRBJ2-1; D possibly corresponds to TRBD2 (6 bases). CDR3 size: 19 residues. The V end lost 0 bases, the J end lost 4 bases, and 25 bases lay between the germline ends. Germline V gene data show CDR1 as DFQATT and CDR2 as SNEGSKA (reference sequence). As DNA, the CDR3 is TGCAGTGCTAGAGAGAGAGATGGGTTTGCGGGATCCCTTTACAATGAGCAGTTCTTC. Its translation: CSARERDGFAGSLYNEQFF.

In this sample, this clonotype turned up many times. The chain carries TRBV10-3 and TRBJ1-5; tentatively, D is TRBD1 (5 bases). The V end lost 1 base, the J end lost 4 bases, and 14 bases lay between the germline ends. The length of the CDR3 is 16 residues. CDR1 and CDR2 from the germline V gene are ENHRY and SYGVKD. The CDR3 nucleotides read TGTGCCATCAGTGAGTATGCCGGGGCACAGAATCAGCCCCAGCATTTT. Its protein product is CAISEYAGAQNQPQHF.

The rearrangement uses TRBV9 and TRBJ1-6, with a possible D match to TRBD1 (5 bases). V gave up 4 bases and J gave up 6 bases, with 14 bases separating them. Germline V lookup: CDR1 SGDLS, CDR2 YYNGEE. The CDR3 extends over 15 amino acids. The CDR3 region has the DNA TGTGCCAGCAGCAATACCCAGGGTGGTAATTCACCCCTCCACTTT. Protein sequence: CASSNTQGGNSPLHF. Full variable domain (missing parts from reference TRBV9 and TRBJ1-6): DSGVTQTPKHLITATGQRVTLRCSPRSGDLSVYWYQQSLDQGLQFLIQYYNGEERAKGNILERFSAQQFPDLHSELNLSSLELGDSALYFCASSNTQGGNSPLHFGNGTRLTVT.

This clonotype has a count of ten or more. CDR3 region: CASSLLLGTSRSTDTQYF. The DNA for the CDR3 is TGTGCCAGCAGCCTACTCTTGGGGACTTCTAGAAGCACAGATACGCAGTATTTT. The chain recombines TRBV7-8 with TRBJ2-3; TRBD2 is a possible D gene (6 bases). With 5 bases removed from V and 0 bases from J, the gap between germline ends came to 21 bases. The CDR3 extends over 18 amino acids. Germline-derived CDR1 and CDR2 are SGHVS and FQNEAQ. The complete variable domain, with remaining parts taken from reference TRBV7-8 and TRBJ2-3, reads GAGVSQSPRYKVAKRGQDVALRCDPISGHVSLFWYQQALGQGPEFLTYFQNEAQLDKSGLPSDRFFAERPEGSVSTLKIQRTQQEDSAVYLCASSLLLGTSRSTDTQYFGPGTRLTVL.

Comment on this clonotype: A much larger clonotype is one base distant, so this may be a read error. The rearrangement joins TRBV20-1 to TRBJ2-1; 8 nucleotides align to TRBD2. Germline V gene data show CDR1 as DFQATT and CDR2 as SNEGSKA (reference sequence). V was pared by 2 bases and J by 8 bases, with 14 bases of the junction left unmatched. This CDR3 is 16 amino acids long. CDR3: CSARNLRAGVGYEQFF. CDR3 nucleotides: TGCAGTGCTAGAAATCTTCGAGCGGGAGTTGGTTATGAGCAGTTCTTC.